This T cell receptor (beta chain) was identified in a study of identifying expanded T cells in peripheral blood. Study-level points and caveats: Across healthy donors, higher total template counts meant significantly greater approximately two-week count variance.

Comment on this clone: The antigen remains undetermined.

Germline V lookup: CDR1 SGHTA, CDR2 FQGNSA. Trimming took 5 bases from V and 8 from J, leaving 15 bases between them. This CDR3 has 13 residues. Clones were sequenced by immunoSEQ multiplex PCR, and TCRdb holds only the in-frame ones, with some missing. This sample has approximately 130,000 clones, with more than 75% found just once. Source material: blood. This receptor was taken from a person aged 18 to 75 in good health. The V gene is TRBV7-2, the J gene TRBJ1-2; D unclear. The DNA for the CDR3 is TGTGCCAGCAGCCCTATCCTAAAGGGAGGCTACACCTTC. Translating gives CASSPILKGGYTF.